This is a list of T cell receptor beta chains from one sample in a study of blood T cells in healthy people across ages. TCRdb reprocessed the 5' RACE reads with MiXCR, giving one entry per CDR3 protein. Of approximately 1.5 million distinct CDR3 sequences listed, roughly two fifths are singletons. The sequencing input was blood. These receptors were obtained from a woman younger than 35 in good health. Each CDR3 is given with its conserved first and last residue. The order of the fields is V gene, clone size, J gene, D gene, CDR3 protein, CDR3 DNA. The D gene is left open where the match is weak. Some rows have no size entry. The others give once, few or many, or a class for an expanded clone.

>TRBV2|.|TRBJ1-4|TRBD1
CASRETGSNEKLFF
TGTGCCAGCAGGGAGACAGGGAGTAATGAAAAACTGTTTTTT
>TRBV27|.|TRBJ2-7|.
CASRITSGVGPYEQYF
TGTGCCAGCAGAATTACGTCGGGGGTTGGGCCCTACGAGCAGTACTTC
>TRBV28|.|TRBJ2-7|TRBD2
CASRTLAGPYEQYF
TGTGCCAGCAGAACCCTAGCGGGACCCTACGAGCAGTACTTC
>TRBV6-5|few|TRBJ1-5|.
CASSYLRGLQPQHF
TGTGCCAGCAGTTATCTCCGGGGGCTTCAGCCCCAGCATTTT
>TRBV11-2|few|TRBJ2-7|.
CASSLAHGSYEQYF
TGTGCCAGCAGCTTAGCTCATGGGTCATACGAGCAGTACTTC
>TRBV4-2|.|TRBJ2-7|TRBD2
CASSQVGLAGDEQYF
TGTGCCAGCAGCCAAGTCGGACTAGCGGGAGACGAGCAGTACTTC
>TRBV4-2|.|TRBJ2-7|.
CASSQREQGLYEQYF
TGTGCCAGCAGTCAACGGGAACAGGGATTATACGAGCAGTACTTC
>TRBV12-3/TRBV12-4|.|TRBJ1-2|TRBD1
CASSQTGVHGYTF
TGTGCCAGCAGCCAGACAGGGGTACATGGCTACACCTTC
>TRBV29-1|.|TRBJ2-7|.
CSVSRAVSYEQYF
TGCAGCGTGTCCCGTGCAGTTTCCTACGAGCAGTACTTC
>TRBV19|.|TRBJ2-1|TRBD1
CASSIGTGPVYEQFF
TGTGCCAGTAGTATCGGGACAGGGCCTGTCTACGAGCAGTTCTTC
>TRBV19|few|TRBJ2-1|TRBD1
CASRAPGQGGNEQFF
TGTGCCAGTAGAGCTCCGGGACAGGGGGGAAATGAGCAGTTCTTC
>TRBV7-2|.|TRBJ2-2|.
CASSNTHVGELFF
TGTGCCAGCAGCAATACTCACGTCGGGGAGCTGTTTTTT
>TRBV21-1|.|TRBJ1-5|.
CASLSGGAGQPQHF
TGTGCCAGCCTTTCAGGGGGCGCGGGACAGCCCCAGCATTTT
>TRBV28|few|TRBJ2-7|TRBD2
CASNPSGRAIDEQYF
TGTGCCAGCAACCCAAGCGGGAGGGCCATCGACGAGCAGTACTTC
>TRBV7-2|.|TRBJ2-4|TRBD2
CASSRMREAKNIQYF
TGTGCCAGCAGCAGAATGCGGGAGGCCAAAAACATTCAGTACTTC
>TRBV5-6|.|TRBJ2-1|TRBD1
CASSLAVRGLYNEQFF
TGTGCCAGCAGCTTGGCCGTCAGGGGGCTCTACAATGAGCAGTTCTTC
>TRBV28|.|TRBJ1-2|.
CASSSTGWNYGYTF
TGTGCCAGCAGTTCAACAGGTTGGAACTATGGCTACACCTTC
>TRBV6-5|.|TRBJ1-1|.
CASSYSGFMDTEAFF
TGTGCCAGCAGTTACTCCGGGTTCATGGACACTGAAGCTTTCTTT
>TRBV20-1|once|TRBJ2-1|TRBD2
CSDRGLAGTRVYNEQFF
TGCAGTGATAGGGGACTAGCGGGCACAAGGGTCTACAATGAGCAGTTCTTC
>TRBV7-7|.|TRBJ2-7|TRBD1
CASSPGTGLSYEQYF
TGTGCTAGCAGCCCCGGGACAGGACTATCCTACGAGCAGTACTTC
>TRBV29-1|.|TRBJ2-1|.
CSVKDSRIFSYNAQFF
TGCAGCGTTAAGGACAGCCGAATTTTCTCCTACAATGCGCAGTTCTTC
>TRBV20-1|.|TRBJ2-7|.
CSARDSQDSEQYF
TGCAGTGCTAGAGATAGCCAGGATAGCGAGCAGTACTTC
>TRBV28|.|TRBJ2-7|TRBD1
CASSRGTGGGEQYF
TGTGCCAGCAGTCGCGGGACAGGGGGCGGCGAGCAGTACTTC
>TRBV20-1|.|TRBJ2-1|TRBD2
CSAPVQRGGRGNNEQFF
TGCAGTGCTCCCGTACAGCGGGGGGGCCGGGGAAACAATGAGCAGTTCTTC
>TRBV6-2/TRBV6-3|.|TRBJ2-1|TRBD2
CASSYEAYSGSGNEQFF
TGTGCCAGCAGTTACGAGGCTTATAGCGGGAGCGGCAATGAGCAGTTCTTC
>TRBV25-1|few|TRBJ2-5|TRBD2
CASSDSRTSGSKQYF
TGTGCCAGCAGTGACTCCCGGACTAGCGGGAGTAAGCAGTACTTC